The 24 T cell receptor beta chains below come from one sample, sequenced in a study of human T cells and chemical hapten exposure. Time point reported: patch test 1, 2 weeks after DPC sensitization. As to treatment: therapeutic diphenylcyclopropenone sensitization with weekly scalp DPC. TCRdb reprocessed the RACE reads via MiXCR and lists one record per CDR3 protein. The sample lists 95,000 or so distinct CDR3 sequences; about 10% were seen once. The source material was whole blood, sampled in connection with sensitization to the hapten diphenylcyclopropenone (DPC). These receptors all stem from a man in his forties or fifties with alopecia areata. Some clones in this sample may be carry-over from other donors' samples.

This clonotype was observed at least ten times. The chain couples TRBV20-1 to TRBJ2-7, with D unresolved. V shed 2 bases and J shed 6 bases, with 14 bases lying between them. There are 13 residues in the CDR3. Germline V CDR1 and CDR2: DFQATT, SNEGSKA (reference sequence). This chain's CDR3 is CSARPGFIPEQYF. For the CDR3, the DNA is TGCAGTGCTAGACCAGGTTTTATCCCCGAGCAGTACTTC.

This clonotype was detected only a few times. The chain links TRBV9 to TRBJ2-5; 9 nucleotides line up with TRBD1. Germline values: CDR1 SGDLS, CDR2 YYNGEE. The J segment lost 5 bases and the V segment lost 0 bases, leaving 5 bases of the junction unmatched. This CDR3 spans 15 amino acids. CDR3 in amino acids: CASSVGGGTGETQYF. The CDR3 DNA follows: TGTGCCAGCAGCGTAGGTGGGGGGACAGGGGAGACCCAGTACTTC.

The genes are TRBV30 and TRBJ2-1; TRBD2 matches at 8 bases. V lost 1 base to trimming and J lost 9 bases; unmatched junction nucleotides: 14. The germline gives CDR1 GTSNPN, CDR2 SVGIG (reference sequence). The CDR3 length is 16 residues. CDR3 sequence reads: CAWSGYVGRVGGEQFF. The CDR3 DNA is TGTGCCTGGAGTGGTTACGTCGGGAGGGTCGGAGGTGAGCAGTTCTTC.

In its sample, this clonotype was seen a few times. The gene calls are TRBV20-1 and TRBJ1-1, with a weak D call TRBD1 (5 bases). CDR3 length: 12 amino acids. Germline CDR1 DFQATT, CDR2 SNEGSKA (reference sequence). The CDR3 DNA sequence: TGCAGCCCAGGACACCTCAACACTGAAGCTTTCTTT. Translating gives CSPGHLNTEAFF.

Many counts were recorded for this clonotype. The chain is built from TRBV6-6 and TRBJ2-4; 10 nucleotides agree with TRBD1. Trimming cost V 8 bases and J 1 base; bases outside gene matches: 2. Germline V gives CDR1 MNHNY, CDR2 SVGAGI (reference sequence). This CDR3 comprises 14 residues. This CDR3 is CASGGQGAKNIQYF. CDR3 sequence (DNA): TGTGCCAGCGGGGGACAGGGGGCCAAAAACATTCAGTACTTC.

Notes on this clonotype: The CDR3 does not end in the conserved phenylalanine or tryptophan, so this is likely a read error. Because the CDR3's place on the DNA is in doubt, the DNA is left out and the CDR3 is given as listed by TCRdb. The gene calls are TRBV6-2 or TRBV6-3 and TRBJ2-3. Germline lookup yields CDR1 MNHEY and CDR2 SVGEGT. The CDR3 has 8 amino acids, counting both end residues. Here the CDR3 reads CASSPRTE.

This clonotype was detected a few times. The CDR3: CAISGIAGVLETQYF. In DNA form, the CDR3 reads TGTGCCATCAGTGGGATAGCGGGCGTTTTGGAGACCCAGTACTTC. This chain links TRBV10-3 with TRBJ2-5, with 7 bases fitting TRBD2. There are 15 residues in the CDR3. Germline assignment: CDR1 ENHRY and CDR2 SYGVKD. V trimming: 4 bases; J trimming: 5 bases; junction bases outside the gene matches: 10.

In DNA form, the CDR3 reads TGTGCCAGCAGCGACGGAAATGAAGGCAATGAGCAGTTCTTC. This translates into CASSDGNEGNEQFF. This chain links TRBV7-9 with TRBJ2-1; no definite D call. Deletions cut 5 bases from V and 6 bases from J, with 14 bases between. CDR1 and CDR2 (germline): SEHNR, FQNEAQ (reference sequence). This CDR3 spans 14 amino acids. Full variable domain (rest looked up from reference TRBV7-9 and TRBJ2-1): DTGVSQNPRHKITKRGQNVTFRCDPISEHNRLYWYRQTLGQGPEFLTYFQNEAQLEKSRLLSDRFSAERPKGSFSTLEIQRTEQGDSAMYLCASSDGNEGNEQFFGPGTRLTVL.

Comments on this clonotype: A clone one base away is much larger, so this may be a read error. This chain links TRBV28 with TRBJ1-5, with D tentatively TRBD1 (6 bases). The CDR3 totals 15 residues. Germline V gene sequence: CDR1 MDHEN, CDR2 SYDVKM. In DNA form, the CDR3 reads TGTGCCAGCAGTTTAGTGCTGGGGGACAATCAGCCCCAGAATTTT. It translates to CASSLVLGDNQPQNF.

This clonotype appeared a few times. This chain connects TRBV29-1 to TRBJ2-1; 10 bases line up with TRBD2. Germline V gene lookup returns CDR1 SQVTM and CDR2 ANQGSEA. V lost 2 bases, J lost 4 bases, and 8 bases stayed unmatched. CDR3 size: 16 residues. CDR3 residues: CSVEPSGSLGYNEQFF. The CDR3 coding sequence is TGCAGCGTTGAACCTAGCGGGAGTTTGGGGTACAATGAGCAGTTCTTC.

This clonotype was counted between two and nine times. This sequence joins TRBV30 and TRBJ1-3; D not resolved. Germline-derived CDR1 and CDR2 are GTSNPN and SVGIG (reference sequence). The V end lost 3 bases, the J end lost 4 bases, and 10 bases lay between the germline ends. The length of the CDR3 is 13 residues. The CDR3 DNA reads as TGTGCCTGGAGAGTAACTACAGGAAACACCATATATTTT. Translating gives CAWRVTTGNTIYF.

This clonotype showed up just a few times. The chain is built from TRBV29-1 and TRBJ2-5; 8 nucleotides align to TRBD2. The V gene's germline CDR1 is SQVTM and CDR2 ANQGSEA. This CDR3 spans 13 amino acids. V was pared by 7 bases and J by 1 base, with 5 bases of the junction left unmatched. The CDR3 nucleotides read TGCAGCGCCAGAGCGGGAGCCCAAGAGACCCAGTACTTC. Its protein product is CSARAGAQETQYF. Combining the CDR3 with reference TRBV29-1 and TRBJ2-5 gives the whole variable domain SAVISQKPSRDICQRGTSLTIQCQVDSQVTMMFWYRQQPGQSLTLIATANQGSEATYESGFVIDKFPISRPNLTFSTLTVSNMSPEDSSIYLCSARAGAQETQYFGPGTRLLVL.

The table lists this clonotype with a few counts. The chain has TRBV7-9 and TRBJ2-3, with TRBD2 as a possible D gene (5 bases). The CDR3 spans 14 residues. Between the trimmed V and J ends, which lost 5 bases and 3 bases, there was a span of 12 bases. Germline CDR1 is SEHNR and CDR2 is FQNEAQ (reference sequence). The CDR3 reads CASSQTTGTDTQYF. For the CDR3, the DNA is TGTGCCAGCAGCCAGACTACCGGGACAGATACGCAGTATTTT.

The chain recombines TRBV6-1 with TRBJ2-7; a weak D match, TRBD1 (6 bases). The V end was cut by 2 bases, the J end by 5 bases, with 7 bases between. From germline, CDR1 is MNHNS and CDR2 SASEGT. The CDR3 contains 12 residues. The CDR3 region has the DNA TGTGCCAGCAGTGAACAGGGGAACGAGCAGTACGTC. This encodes CASSEQGNEQYV.

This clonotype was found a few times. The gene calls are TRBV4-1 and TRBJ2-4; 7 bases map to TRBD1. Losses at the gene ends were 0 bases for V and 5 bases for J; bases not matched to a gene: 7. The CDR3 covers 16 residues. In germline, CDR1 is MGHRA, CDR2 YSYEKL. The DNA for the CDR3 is TGCGCCAGCAGCCAAGATCCTCCGGGACAGCAAAACATTCAGTACTTC. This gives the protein CASSQDPPGQQNIQYF.

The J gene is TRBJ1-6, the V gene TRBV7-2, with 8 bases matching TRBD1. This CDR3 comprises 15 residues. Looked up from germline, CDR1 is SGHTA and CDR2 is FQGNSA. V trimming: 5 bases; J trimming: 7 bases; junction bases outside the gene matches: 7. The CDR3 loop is CASSPTWDRNSPLHF. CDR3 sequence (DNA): TGTGCCAGCAGCCCGACGTGGGACAGGAATTCACCCCTCCACTTT.

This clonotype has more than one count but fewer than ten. CDR3 protein: CASSYGTGAVQETQYF. The CDR3 region has the DNA TGTGCCAGCAGTTACGGGACAGGGGCCGTACAAGAGACCCAGTACTTC. This chain uses TRBV6-5 with TRBJ2-5, with TRBD1 matching over 10 bases. Germline V lookup: CDR1 MNHEY, CDR2 SVGAGI. V shed 2 bases and J 2 bases; nucleotides not matched to a gene: 5. This CDR3 contains 16 residues.

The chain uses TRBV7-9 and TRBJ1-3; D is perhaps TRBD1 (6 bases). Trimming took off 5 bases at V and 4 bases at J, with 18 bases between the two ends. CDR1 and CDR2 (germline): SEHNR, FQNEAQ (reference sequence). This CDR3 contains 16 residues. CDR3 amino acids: CASSINRETDGNTIYF. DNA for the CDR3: TGTGCCAGCAGCATTAACAGGGAGACGGACGGAAACACCATATATTTT.

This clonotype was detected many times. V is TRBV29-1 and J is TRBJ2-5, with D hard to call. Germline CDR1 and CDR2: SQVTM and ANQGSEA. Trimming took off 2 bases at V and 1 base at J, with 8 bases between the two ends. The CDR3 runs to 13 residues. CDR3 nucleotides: TGCAGCGTTGAATCCGATTTCCAAGAGACCCAGTACTTC. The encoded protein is CSVESDFQETQYF.

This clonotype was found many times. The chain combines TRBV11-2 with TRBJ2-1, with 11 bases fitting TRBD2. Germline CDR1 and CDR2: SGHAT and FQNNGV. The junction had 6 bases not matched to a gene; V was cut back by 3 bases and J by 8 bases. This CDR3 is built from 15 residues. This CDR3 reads CASSLTSGNRDEQFF. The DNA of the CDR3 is TGTGCCAGCAGCTTGACTAGCGGGAATCGCGATGAGCAGTTCTTC. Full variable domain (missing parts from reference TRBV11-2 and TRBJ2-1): EAGVAQSPRYKIIEKRQSVAFWCNPISGHATLYWYQQILGQGPKLLIQFQNNGVVDDSQLPKDRFSAERLKGVDSTLKIQPAKLEDSAVYLCASSLTSGNRDEQFFGPGTRLTVL.

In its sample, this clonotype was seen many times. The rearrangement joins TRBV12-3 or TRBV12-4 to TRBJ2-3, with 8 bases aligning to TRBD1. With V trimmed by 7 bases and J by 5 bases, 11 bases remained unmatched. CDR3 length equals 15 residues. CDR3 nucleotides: TGTGCCAGCACCCAACAGGGGGAAAGAGGAGATACGCAGTATTTT. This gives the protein CASTQQGERGDTQYF.

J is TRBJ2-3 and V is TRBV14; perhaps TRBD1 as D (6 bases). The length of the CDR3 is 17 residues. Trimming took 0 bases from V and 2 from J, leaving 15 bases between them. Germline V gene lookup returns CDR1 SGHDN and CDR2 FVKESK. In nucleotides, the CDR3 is TGTGCCAGCAGCCAAGAAAACACAGGGTACTACACAGATACGCAGTATTTT. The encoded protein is CASSQENTGYYTDTQYF.

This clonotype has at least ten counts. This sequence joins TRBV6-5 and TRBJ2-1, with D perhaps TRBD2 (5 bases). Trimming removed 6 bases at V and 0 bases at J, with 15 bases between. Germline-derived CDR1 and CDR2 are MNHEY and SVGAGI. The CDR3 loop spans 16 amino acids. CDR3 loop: CASSASYGSSYNEQFF. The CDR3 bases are TGTGCCAGCAGCGCTAGCTACGGCAGCTCCTACAATGAGCAGTTCTTC.

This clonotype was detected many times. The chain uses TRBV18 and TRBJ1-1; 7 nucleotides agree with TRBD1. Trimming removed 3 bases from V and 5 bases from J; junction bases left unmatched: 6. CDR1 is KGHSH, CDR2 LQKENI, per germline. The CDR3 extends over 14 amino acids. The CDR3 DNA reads TGTGCCAGCTCACCGGGACAGACTTGGACTGAAGCTTTCTTT. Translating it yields CASSPGQTWTEAFF.